The clone carrying this TCR beta chain was observed at least ten times. No antigen is known for it. These data are taken from a study of molecular identifiers for immune sequencing clone quantification. Study context: Sequencing covered four of five parts into which replicate RNA from roughly 20,000 or 100,000 naive CD8 cells was split.

TCRdb reprocessed the PCR reads via MiXCR and lists one record per CDR3 protein. The data hold about 510,000 distinct CDR3 sequences, with about 22% observed a single time. In the sort, naive CD8 T cells were defined as CD8+CD4-CCR7+CD45RA+. Findings of the study overall: Whereas naive cells kept under 1% of molecules in clones above 20 RNA copies, such clones held over 99% in effectors.

The CDR3 sequence is 11 residues long. Germline loops: CDR1 GTSNPN, CDR2 SVGIG (reference sequence). The germline V and J ends were trimmed by 0 bases and 0 bases, with 0 bases remaining between them. This chain joins TRBV30 and TRBJ2-7; D not resolved. The sequencing sample was made of naive CD8+ T cells from blood, with Jurkat cell RNA spiked in. The subset denotes: FACS-sorted CD8+CD4-CCR7+CD45RA+ naive T cells. The sequence came from a human donor in good health. Some libraries in this study had Jurkat cell RNA spiked in. CDR3 in DNA: TGTGCCTGGAGTGTCTCCTACGAGCAGTACTTC. Its protein product is CAWSVSYEQYF.